These T cell receptor beta chains were read from a single sample in a study of regulatory T cells in long-lasting Graves disease. Each CDR3 protein gets one entry after TCRdb re-called the multiplex PCR reads with MiXCR. The table includes hundreds of thousands of distinct CDR3 sequences, more than 10% detected once. These data were likewise used in another study, on T cells in Graves' hyperthyroidism and ophthalmopathy.

Sequencing used peripheral blood mononuclear cells (PBMCs), obtained at new diagnosis, from a patient treated with antithyroid drugs. The receptors here all came from a woman in her 30s with Graves disease. The CDR3 runs from the conserved cysteine through the conserved F or W. Each record gives: J gene, V gene, D gene, clone size, CDR3 length, CDR3 DNA, CDR3 protein. D genes are given only for firm matches. Size tells how often a clone was seen (once, few, many) or the class of an expanded clone, and some rows leave it out.

j_gene: TRBJ2-3
v_gene: TRBV24-1
d_gene: TRBD1
abundance: -
len: 15
CDR3nt: TGTGCCACCAGTGATTTGGGACAGGGCACAGATACGCAGTATTTT
CDR3aa: CATSDLGQGTDTQYF

j_gene: TRBJ1-4
v_gene: TRBV28
d_gene: TRBD1
abundance: -
len: 15
CDR3nt: TGTGCCAGCAGTTCCCCTGGACAGGGTAGTGAAAAACTGTTTTTT
CDR3aa: CASSSPGQGSEKLFF

j_gene: TRBJ1-2
v_gene: TRBV19
d_gene: TRBD1
abundance: -
len: 18
CDR3nt: TGTGCCAGTACGGACCCCCGGGACAGGGGGCTTTCTAACTATGGCTACACCTTC
CDR3aa: CASTDPRDRGLSNYGYTF

j_gene: TRBJ2-7
v_gene: TRBV4-3
d_gene: -
abundance: few
len: 14
CDR3nt: TGCGCCAGCAGCCAAGACTCCCAGGGTTTACAGCAGTACTTC
CDR3aa: CASSQDSQGLQQYF

j_gene: TRBJ1-2
v_gene: TRBV11-2
d_gene: -
abundance: many
len: 15
CDR3nt: TGTGCCAGCAGCTTTGGGCAGCCGGGGGCGGATGGCTACACCTTC
CDR3aa: CASSFGQPGADGYTF

j_gene: TRBJ2-1
v_gene: TRBV7-2
d_gene: -
abundance: many
len: 11
CDR3nt: TGTGCCAGCAGCTTAGGTCCCGATCGGTTCTTC
CDR3aa: CASSLGPDRFF

j_gene: TRBJ2-7
v_gene: TRBV27
d_gene: TRBD1
abundance: many
len: 16
CDR3nt: TGTGCCAGCAGTCTTCAGGGGGCGATGAGCTCCTACGAGCAGTACTTC
CDR3aa: CASSLQGAMSSYEQYF

j_gene: TRBJ1-2
v_gene: TRBV28
d_gene: -
abundance: few
len: 11
CDR3nt: TGTGCCAGCAGTCGCAGGGGTGGCTACACCTTC
CDR3aa: CASSRRGGYTF

j_gene: TRBJ1-6
v_gene: TRBV14
d_gene: TRBD1
abundance: many
len: 15
CDR3nt: TGTGCCAGCAGCCAATTCCGGACAGGGTCTTCACCCCTCCACTTT
CDR3aa: CASSQFRTGSSPLHF

j_gene: TRBJ1-1
v_gene: TRBV5-1
d_gene: -
abundance: few
len: 14
CDR3nt: TGCGCCAGCAGCTCCGGGACTTATGACGCTGAAGCTTTCTTT
CDR3aa: CASSSGTYDAEAFF

j_gene: TRBJ2-7
v_gene: TRBV28
d_gene: -
abundance: -
len: 11
CDR3nt: TGTGCCAGCAGTTTCATGTACGAGCAGTACTTC
CDR3aa: CASSFMYEQYF

j_gene: TRBJ1-2
v_gene: TRBV9
d_gene: TRBD1
abundance: few
len: 17
CDR3nt: TGTGCCAGCAGCGCAGAGGGGGACAGTCGTGATAACTATGGCTACACCTTC
CDR3aa: CASSAEGDSRDNYGYTF

j_gene: TRBJ1-4
v_gene: TRBV5-1
d_gene: -
abundance: many
len: 13
CDR3nt: TGCGCCAGCAGCTTGTCGGAAGGCGAAAAACTGTTTTTT
CDR3aa: CASSLSEGEKLFF

j_gene: TRBJ1-1
v_gene: TRBV2
d_gene: -
abundance: many
len: 17
CDR3nt: TGTGCCAGCAGGGAAACAAGGGGAAAAGTCGTGAACACTGAAGCTTTCTTT
CDR3aa: CASRETRGKVVNTEAFF

j_gene: TRBJ2-3
v_gene: TRBV19
d_gene: -
abundance: many
len: 15
CDR3nt: TGTGCCAGTAGTATAACCATCAGACTTGCAGATACGCAGTATTTT
CDR3aa: CASSITIRLADTQYF

j_gene: TRBJ2-5
v_gene: TRBV5-4
d_gene: -
abundance: few
len: 16
CDR3nt: TGTGCCAGCAGCTTGGGGGGGTATTTAGCTCTAGAGACCCAGTACTTC
CDR3aa: CASSLGGYLALETQYF

j_gene: TRBJ1-1
v_gene: TRBV2
d_gene: -
abundance: many
len: 14
CDR3nt: TGTGCCAGCAGCCTAGTGCCCAGGAACACTGAAGCTTTCTTT
CDR3aa: CASSLVPRNTEAFF

j_gene: TRBJ1-5
v_gene: TRBV19
d_gene: TRBD1
abundance: -
len: 17
CDR3nt: TGTGCCAGTAGTACCCCGGGACAGGGACCCCTGGGTCAGCCCCAGCATTTT
CDR3aa: CASSTPGQGPLGQPQHF

j_gene: TRBJ1-5
v_gene: TRBV5-5
d_gene: -
abundance: many
len: 15
CDR3nt: TGTGCCAGCAGCTTGTCGGCAACGCCGGGGGAGCCCCAGCATTTT
CDR3aa: CASSLSATPGEPQHF

j_gene: TRBJ1-2
v_gene: TRBV7-2
d_gene: -
abundance: -
len: 14
CDR3nt: TGTGCCAGCAGCTTAGTAGGCAGGGAGCGTGGCTACACCTTC
CDR3aa: CASSLVGRERGYTF

j_gene: TRBJ2-2
v_gene: TRBV14
d_gene: -
abundance: few
len: 19
CDR3nt: TGTGCCAGCAGCCAAGAGCCCCTTTATAGTTCGCCGGGCACCGGGGAGCTGTTTTTT
CDR3aa: CASSQEPLYSSPGTGELFF

j_gene: TRBJ2-7
v_gene: TRBV7-2
d_gene: -
abundance: many
len: 12
CDR3nt: TGTGCCAGCAGTGTAAGGGGGTTCGAGCAGTACTTC
CDR3aa: CASSVRGFEQYF

j_gene: TRBJ2-5
v_gene: TRBV11-2
d_gene: TRBD2
abundance: many
len: 15
CDR3nt: TGTGCCAGCAGCTTAGCGGGAGGTTGGCAAGAGACCCAGTACTTC
CDR3aa: CASSLAGGWQETQYF

j_gene: TRBJ1-4
v_gene: TRBV27
d_gene: TRBD1
abundance: many
len: 16
CDR3nt: TGTGCCAGCAGTGTAGGACCTCGGGACAGGGTTAGGAGTTCGTTTTTT
CDR3aa: CASSVGPRDRVRSSFF

j_gene: TRBJ1-1
v_gene: TRBV5-1
d_gene: TRBD1
abundance: -
len: 13
CDR3nt: TGCGCCAGCAGCTTGGGACAGGGCCCAATGGCTTTCTTT
CDR3aa: CASSLGQGPMAFF

j_gene: TRBJ2-1
v_gene: TRBV24-1
d_gene: TRBD2
abundance: many
len: 15
CDR3nt: TGTGCCACCAGTGACTTAGCGGGAATAGGCAATGAGCAGTTCTTC
CDR3aa: CATSDLAGIGNEQFF

j_gene: TRBJ2-5
v_gene: TRBV28
d_gene: -
abundance: many
len: 14
CDR3nt: TGTGCCAGCTCCGGGGCAGGCAGCCAAGAGACCCAGTACTTC
CDR3aa: CASSGAGSQETQYF

j_gene: TRBJ2-7
v_gene: TRBV3-1
d_gene: -
abundance: many
len: 15
CDR3nt: TGTGCCAGCAGCCAAGCCGGAAGGAGCTCCTACGAGCAGTACTTC
CDR3aa: CASSQAGRSSYEQYF